The 20 T cell receptor beta chains below all came from one sample that was sequenced in a study of cytomegalovirus exposure and HLA in healthy donors listed by TCRdb under 2017. The library was produced with the immunoSEQ multiplex PCR assay. The multiplex PCR relied on a mix of 60 forward primers for TCR Vbeta segments and 13 reverse primers for TCR Jbeta segments. The immuneACCESS repertoire file appears here via TCRdb, limited to in-frame rearrangements. These files lack a portion of the clones; in checked studies, under half of the deficit traces to unresolved V genes, and the cause of the others is not known. This sample holds tens of thousands of clones; more than 75% were observed only once. The top ten constitute approximately 10% of the sample. Sequencing was done on a sample of PBMCs. The receptors originated from a human donor in good health.

The genes are TRBV7-2 and TRBJ2-3; D remains ambiguous. The V gene lost 1 base and the J gene lost 4 bases, with 6 bases spanning the gap. CDR1 and CDR2 (germline): SGHTA, FQGNSA. The length of the CDR3 is 13 residues. The CDR3 loop is CASSLVYSDTQYF. In DNA, the CDR3 is TGTGCCAGCAGCTTAGTGTATTCAGATACGCAGTATTTT.

The genes are TRBV19 and TRBJ1-1; tentative D call: TRBD1 (6 bases). This CDR3 contains 13 residues. CDR1 is LNHDA and CDR2 is SQIVND in the germline V gene (reference sequence). Trimming cost V 5 bases and J 1 base, with 8 bases left between them. CDR3 sequence reads: CASSWTENTEAFF. CDR3 nucleotides: TGTGCCAGTAGTTGGACAGAGAACACTGAAGCTTTCTTT.

The chain is built from TRBV7-9 and TRBJ2-6, with a possible D match to TRBD1 (8 bases). V shed 5 bases and J shed 2 bases, with 16 bases lying between them. Germline V gene sequence: CDR1 SEHNR, CDR2 FQNEAQ (reference sequence). This CDR3 contains 17 residues. CDR3 protein: CASSDTGGVAGANVLTF. The CDR3 region has the DNA TGTGCCAGCAGCGACACAGGGGGGGTGGCTGGGGCCAACGTCCTGACTTTC.

This chain uses TRBV14 with TRBJ2-7, with 8 bases matching TRBD2. The CDR3 is 17 amino acids. Germline V gives CDR1 SGHDN, CDR2 FVKESK. The V segment lost 9 bases and the J segment 5 bases; nucleotides outside the gene matches: 21. The CDR3 reads CASSVRSGSALTDEQYF. Written as DNA, the CDR3 is TGTGCCAGTTCTGTCCGGAGCGGGAGCGCGTTAACGGACGAGCAGTACTTC.

This clone was counted only a few times. The CDR3 nucleotides are TGTGCCAGCAGCCAAGGAGGGGGTAGGACCGGGGAGCTGTTTTTT. Its protein is CASSQGGGRTGELFF. V and J are TRBV4-2 and TRBJ2-2, with TRBD1 as a possible D gene (6 bases). The CDR3 length is 15 residues. CDR1 is LGHNA and CDR2 is YNFKEQ in the germline V gene. The ends were cut back, 1 base at V and 5 bases at J, with 11 bases in the middle.

This chain uses TRBV5-4 with TRBJ2-7; 14 bases line up with TRBD2. The J segment lost 4 bases and the V segment lost 0 bases, leaving 15 bases of the junction unmatched. The germline CDR1 and CDR2 sequences are SGHNT and YYREEE (reference sequence). This CDR3 has 20 residues. CDR3 sequence: CASSLGLAGGTTLGGYEQYF. The CDR3 nucleotides are TGTGCCAGCAGCTTGGGACTAGCGGGAGGGACGACACTTGGGGGGTACGAGCAGTACTTC.

This chain links TRBV7-8 with TRBJ2-1; 7 bases fit TRBD2. CDR1 SGHVS and CDR2 FQNEAQ come from the germline V gene. The CDR3 extends over 15 amino acids. V was clipped by 7 bases and J by 8 bases; unmatched bases: 14. The CDR3 nucleotides are TGTGCCAGCATCCACGCGGGGGTAGTTTGGGATGAGCAGTTCTTC. Protein product: CASIHAGVVWDEQFF. Full variable domain (missing parts from reference TRBV7-8 and TRBJ2-1): GAGVSQSPRYKVAKRGQDVALRCDPISGHVSLFWYQQALGQGPEFLTYFQNEAQLDKSGLPSDRFFAERPEGSVSTLKIQRTQQEDSAVYLCASIHAGVVWDEQFFGPGTRLTVL.

The chain carries TRBV5-1 and TRBJ2-7; 7 nucleotides match TRBD1. V was clipped by 5 bases and J by 4 bases; unmatched bases: 3. This CDR3 region has 12 residues. Germline V gives CDR1 SGHRS, CDR2 YFSETQ. The CDR3 region is CASSSGGYEQYF. The CDR3 bases are TGCGCCAGCAGTTCAGGGGGATACGAGCAGTACTTC. The full variable domain, rest sourced from reference TRBV5-1 and TRBJ2-7, is KAGVTQTPRYLIKTRGQQVTLSCSPISGHRSVSWYQQTPGQGLQFLFEYFSETQRNKGNFPGRFSGRQFSNSRSEMNVSTLELGDSALYLCASSSGGYEQYFGPGTRLTVT.

The genes are TRBV27 and TRBJ1-3; 8 positions agree with TRBD1. Per germline, CDR1 MNHEY and CDR2 SMNVEV (reference sequence). The CDR3 extends over 14 amino acids. With V trimmed by 6 bases and J by 4 bases, 5 bases remained unmatched. The CDR3 nucleotides read TGTGCCAGCAGCGACAGGGGATGGGGAAACACCATATATTTT. It is translated as CASSDRGWGNTIYF.

The chain uses TRBV11-3 and TRBJ1-1; the D is unclear. Germline CDR1 SGHNT, CDR2 YENEEA. The CDR3 consists of 13 residues. Trimming took off 5 bases at V and 0 bases at J, with 7 bases between the two ends. The CDR3 bases are TGTGCCAGCAGCCGCACAGTGAACACTGAAGCTTTCTTT. Translated, it gives CASSRTVNTEAFF.

V and J are TRBV9 and TRBJ1-2; tentative D call: TRBD1 (5 bases). V was cut by 5 bases and J by 4 bases, with 18 bases left in between. The length of the CDR3 is 15 residues. Germline V lookup: CDR1 SGDLS, CDR2 YYNGEE. The CDR3 spells CASSQFRAGGYGYTF. The CDR3 DNA sequence: TGTGCCAGCAGTCAATTCAGGGCCGGGGGCTATGGCTACACCTTC.

In this sample, this clone turned up a few times. V is TRBV6-5 and J is TRBJ1-5; no reliable D call. Trimming left V 0 bases short and J 7 bases short, with 10 bases between. The CDR3 has 14 amino acids. Germline V gene sequence: CDR1 MNHEY, CDR2 SVGAGI. The CDR3: CASSYSLSGQPQHF. CDR3 in DNA: TGTGCCAGCAGTTACTCCCTCTCGGGGCAGCCCCAGCATTTT.

V gene TRBV2 combines with J gene TRBJ1-3; D is unresolved. V lost 7 bases to trimming and J lost 0 bases, with 10 bases between them. CDR1 and CDR2 (germline): SNHLY, FYNNEI. This CDR3 comprises 14 residues. In DNA, the CDR3 is TGTGCCAGCAAAAAGATCTACTCTGGAAACACCATATATTTT. This sequence encodes CASKKIYSGNTIYF. Supplemented by reference TRBV2 and TRBJ1-3, the full variable domain reads EPEVTQTPSHQVTQMGQEVILRCVPISNHLYFYWYRQILGQKVEFLVSFYNNEISEKSEIFDDQFSVERPDGSNFTLKIRSTKLEDSAMYFCASKKIYSGNTIYFGEGSWLTVV.

The DNA for the CDR3 is TGTGCCAGCTTTACCAGGTATCAGGGGAAGGCTAATGAAAAACTGTTTTTT. It specifies CASFTRYQGKANEKLFF. The chain uses TRBV25-1 and TRBJ1-4, with a tentative D call TRBD1 (6 bases). From germline, CDR1 is MGHDK and CDR2 SYGVNS. V lost 8 bases, J lost 3 bases, and 22 bases lay in between. The CDR3 extends over 17 amino acids. The full variable domain, in which reference TRBV25-1 and TRBJ1-4 provide the parts outside the CDR3, is EADIYQTPRYLVIGTGKKITLECSQTMGHDKMYWYQQDPGMELHLIHYSYGVNSTEKGDLSSESTVSRIRTEHFPLTLESARPSHTSQYLCASFTRYQGKANEKLFFGSGTQLSVL.

The chain is built from TRBV14 and TRBJ1-2, with 7 bases lining up with TRBD1. The junction had 10 bases not matched to a gene; V was cut back by 4 bases and J by 8 bases. Germline assignment: CDR1 SGHDN and CDR2 FVKESK. The CDR3 has 14 amino acids. CDR3 loop: CASSLPRQGGGYTF. In DNA form, the CDR3 reads TGTGCCAGCAGCCTCCCCCGACAGGGAGGCGGCTACACCTTC.

The rearrangement links TRBV5-5 to TRBJ1-2, with 10 bases matching TRBD1. Unmatched junction bases numbered 11, after V lost 4 bases and J lost 8 bases. The germline CDR1 and CDR2 sequences are SGHKS and YYEKEE (reference sequence). This CDR3 region has 15 residues. Written as DNA, the CDR3 is TGTGCCAGCAGCGCCCAGACAGGGGGCAAGGGCGGCTACACCTTC. Translating gives CASSAQTGGKGGYTF.

The V gene is TRBV6-4, the J gene TRBJ2-2; TRBD1 might be the D (5 bases). This CDR3 has 17 amino acids. Germline V gene sequence: CDR1 MRHNA, CDR2 SNTAGT. V lost 0 bases to trimming and J lost 4 bases, with 15 bases between them. The CDR3 DNA reads TGTGCCAGCAGTGACTCGATGAGGCAGGGTGTCACCGGGGAGCTGTTTTTT. Translation gives CASSDSMRQGVTGELFF.

J is TRBJ2-3 and V is TRBV5-4, with 15 bases fitting TRBD2. The CDR3 extends over 17 amino acids. Germline loops: CDR1 SGHNT, CDR2 YYREEE (reference sequence). Trimming removed 3 bases from V and 4 bases from J; junction bases left unmatched: 6. CDR3 DNA sequence: TGTGCCAGCAGCTCTGGACTAGCGGGGGGGCCTGCAGATACGCAGTATTTT. Protein sequence: CASSSGLAGGPADTQYF.

This chain uses TRBV7-8 with TRBJ2-4; the D gene is possibly TRBD2 (6 bases). Germline CDR1 and CDR2: SGHVS and FQNEAQ. The CDR3 is made up of 18 amino acids. V lost 0 bases and J lost 0, with 15 bases in between. The DNA of the CDR3 is TGTGCCAGCAGCTTAGCCCTGTCGCGGGGATTAGCCAAAAACATTCAGTACTTC. Its translation: CASSLALSRGLAKNIQYF.

The chain is built from TRBV15 and TRBJ2-3, with TRBD1 as a possible D gene (6 bases). V lost 10 bases, J lost 0 bases, and 17 bases lay in between. The CDR3 sequence is 15 residues long. Germline V lookup: CDR1 LNHNV, CDR2 YYDKDF (reference sequence). The CDR3 sequence is CAITATGGSTDTQYF. The CDR3 region has the DNA TGTGCCATCACCGCGACAGGAGGTAGCACAGATACGCAGTATTTT.